The rows below give T cell receptor beta chains drawn from one sample of a study of CD8 T cells in Susac syndrome. One entry per CDR3 protein results from TCRdb running MiXCR on the immunoSEQ multiplex PCR reads. The repertoire consists of approximately 200,000 distinct CDR3 sequences, with around 93% occurring once and the leading ten covering approximately 0.08%. Sequenced sample: CD4+ T cells from PBMCs. The source is a human donor with multiple sclerosis. Each CDR3 is given with its conserved first and last residue. The D gene is left open where the match is weak.

d_call: .; j_call: TRBJ1-1; v_call: TRBV2; cdr3_nt: TGTGCCAGCCGTACAGGGTTCGGTGAAGCTTTCTTT; cdr3_aa: CASRTGFGEAFF
d_call: .; j_call: TRBJ2-4; v_call: TRBV7-2; cdr3_nt: TGTGCCAGCAACCTAAACAGGGCCCAAAACATTCAGTACTTC; cdr3_aa: CASNLNRAQNIQYF
d_call: .; j_call: TRBJ2-6; v_call: TRBV7-2; cdr3_nt: TGTGCCTCCCGGCCCTTAGATGGGGTCTCTGGGGCCAACGTCCTGACTTTC; cdr3_aa: CASRPLDGVSGANVLTF
d_call: .; j_call: TRBJ2-5; v_call: TRBV7-2; cdr3_nt: TGTGCCAGCAGCCCCCTTCGGGAGACCCAGTACTTC; cdr3_aa: CASSPLRETQYF
d_call: .; j_call: TRBJ2-7; v_call: TRBV7-9; cdr3_nt: TGTGCCAGCAGCTTAGCGGGGGAAAGCTACGAGCAGTACTTC; cdr3_aa: CASSLAGESYEQYF
d_call: .; j_call: TRBJ2-5; v_call: TRBV27; cdr3_nt: TGTGCCAGCAGCGTCGGGGATACGTACCAAGAGACCCAGTACTTC; cdr3_aa: CASSVGDTYQETQYF
d_call: .; j_call: TRBJ2-7; v_call: TRBV29-1; cdr3_nt: TGCAGCGCTTCAAGAGACAGGCTATACGAGCAGTACTTC; cdr3_aa: CSASRDRLYEQYF
d_call: .; j_call: TRBJ2-3; v_call: TRBV24-1; cdr3_nt: TGTGCCACCAGTGATTCCCTTCCCCGGTCTAGCACAGATACGCAGTATTTT; cdr3_aa: CATSDSLPRSSTDTQYF
d_call: .; j_call: TRBJ2-5; v_call: TRBV9; cdr3_nt: TGTGCCAGCAGCGTAGCGATGGGGTGGGAGACCCAGTACTTC; cdr3_aa: CASSVAMGWETQYF
d_call: TRBD1; j_call: TRBJ2-1; v_call: TRBV20-1; cdr3_nt: TGCAGTGCTAGCCCCGGGACAGGGCGGGGTGAGCAGTTCTTC; cdr3_aa: CSASPGTGRGEQFF
d_call: .; j_call: TRBJ2-1; v_call: TRBV29-1; cdr3_nt: TGCAGCGTAAAATGGGGGGCAGGCGATGAGCAGTTCTTC; cdr3_aa: CSVKWGAGDEQFF
d_call: .; j_call: TRBJ1-5; v_call: TRBV3-1; cdr3_nt: TGTGCCAGCAGCCCAGACAGAACCCAGCCCCAGCATTTT; cdr3_aa: CASSPDRTQPQHF
d_call: TRBD1; j_call: TRBJ2-1; v_call: TRBV15; cdr3_nt: TGTGCCACCAGCGGACTCGGGACAGGGGGTTACAATGAGCAGTTCTTC; cdr3_aa: CATSGLGTGGYNEQFF
d_call: .; j_call: TRBJ2-3; v_call: TRBV5-1; cdr3_nt: TGCGCCAGCACCGTTTCCGGGACCCTTGCTGATACGCAGTATTTT; cdr3_aa: CASTVSGTLADTQYF
d_call: .; j_call: TRBJ1-4; v_call: TRBV20-1; cdr3_nt: TGCAGTGCTAGTCCAGGGAATGAAAAACTGTTTTTT; cdr3_aa: CSASPGNEKLFF
d_call: .; j_call: TRBJ2-5; v_call: TRBV5-4; cdr3_nt: TGTGCCAGCAGTCGGAGCCGGGCGGGGGAGACCCAGTACTTC; cdr3_aa: CASSRSRAGETQYF
d_call: .; j_call: TRBJ2-5; v_call: TRBV10-3; cdr3_nt: TGTGCCATCAGTGATCTGATTGGGGAGACCCAGTACTTC; cdr3_aa: CAISDLIGETQYF
d_call: .; j_call: TRBJ2-2; v_call: TRBV29-1; cdr3_nt: TGCAGCGTTGATGATCAGAACACCGGGGAGCTGTTTTTT; cdr3_aa: CSVDDQNTGELFF
d_call: .; j_call: TRBJ1-2; v_call: TRBV5-1; cdr3_nt: TGCGCCAGCAGCGGAGGGAGAGGACCCTATGGCTACACCTTC; cdr3_aa: CASSGGRGPYGYTF
d_call: TRBD1; j_call: TRBJ2-2; v_call: TRBV9; cdr3_nt: TGTGCCAGCAGCGAACAGGGGGCGACCACCGGGGAGCTGTTTTTT; cdr3_aa: CASSEQGATTGELFF
d_call: .; j_call: TRBJ1-1; v_call: TRBV6-1; cdr3_nt: TGTGCCAGCAGTAAACAAGAAAGGGTGAACACTGAAGCTTTCTTT; cdr3_aa: CASSKQERVNTEAFF
d_call: TRBD2; j_call: TRBJ2-7; v_call: TRBV5-4; cdr3_nt: TGTGCCAGCAGCTTTCCCGGGCTAGCGGGGTCCACCTACGAGCAGTACTTC; cdr3_aa: CASSFPGLAGSTYEQYF